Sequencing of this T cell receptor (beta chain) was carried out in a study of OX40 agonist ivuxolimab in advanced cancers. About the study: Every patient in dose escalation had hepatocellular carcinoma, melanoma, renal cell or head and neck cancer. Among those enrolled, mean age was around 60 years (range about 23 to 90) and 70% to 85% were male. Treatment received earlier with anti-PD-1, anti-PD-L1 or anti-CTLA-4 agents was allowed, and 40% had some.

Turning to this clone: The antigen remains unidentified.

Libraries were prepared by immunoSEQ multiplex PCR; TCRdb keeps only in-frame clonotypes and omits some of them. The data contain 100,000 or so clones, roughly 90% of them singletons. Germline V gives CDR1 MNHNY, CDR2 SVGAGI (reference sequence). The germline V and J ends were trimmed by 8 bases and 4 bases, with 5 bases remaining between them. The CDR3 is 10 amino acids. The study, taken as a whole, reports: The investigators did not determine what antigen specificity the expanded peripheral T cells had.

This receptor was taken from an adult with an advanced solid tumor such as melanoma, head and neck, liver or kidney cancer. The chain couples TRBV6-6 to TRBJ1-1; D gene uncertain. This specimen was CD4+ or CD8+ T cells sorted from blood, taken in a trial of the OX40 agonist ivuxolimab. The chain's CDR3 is CASAPTEAFF. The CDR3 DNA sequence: TGTGCCAGCGCTCCCACTGAAGCTTTCTTT.